One and the same sample provided the 14 T cell receptor beta chains below, sequenced in a study of T and B cells in COVID-19 patients. BIOMED2 TRB-A/B primer pools were used in multiplex TRB PCR. TCRdb itself ran the multiplex PCR reads through MiXCR, one entry per CDR3 protein. Of fewer than 4,500 distinct CDR3 sequences listed, about 25% are singletons. TRB was amplified from approximately 250-500 ng of blood genomic DNA. Sequenced material: blood. The source is a human donor with active COVID-19.

In its sample, this clonotype was seen a few times. The chain joins TRBV24-1 to TRBJ2-3; 16 bases line up with TRBD2. Germline CDR1 and CDR2: KGHDR and SFDVKD. The junction had 7 bases not matched to a gene; V was cut back by 4 bases and J by 7 bases. This CDR3 is built from 17 residues. CDR3 in amino acids: CATSEGTSGGALYTQYF. The CDR3 DNA sequence: TGTGCCACCAGTGAGGGGACTAGCGGGGGGGCACTCTATACGCAGTATTTT.

This rearrangement joins TRBV5-4 to TRBJ1-1, with a tentative D call TRBD1 (6 bases). Germline lookup yields CDR1 SGHNT and CDR2 YYREEE (reference sequence). V was cut by 2 bases and J by 1 base, with 6 bases left in between. There are 13 residues in the CDR3. CDR3 nucleotides: TGTGCCAGCAGCTTACAGGGGAACACTGAAGCTTTCTTT. Protein sequence: CASSLQGNTEAFF.

In its sample, this clonotype ranks as medium-sized. The CDR3 is CASMEQQGAGETQYF. In DNA form, the CDR3 reads TGTGCCAGTATGGAACAACAGGGGGCGGGTGAGACCCAGTACTTC. V gene TRBV19 combines with J gene TRBJ2-5, with 9 bases that match TRBD1. This CDR3 is built from 15 residues. The germline gives CDR1 LNHDA, CDR2 SQIVND (reference sequence). The trim removed 7 bases at V and 5 bases at J, leaving 11 bases unmatched.

The chain combines TRBV2 with TRBJ2-2; D may be TRBD2 (6 bases). The CDR3 runs to 15 residues. V shed 1 base and J shed 2 bases, with 8 bases lying between them. Germline values: CDR1 SNHLY, CDR2 FYNNEI. CDR3 region: CASSEVRGNTGELFF. CDR3 in DNA: TGTGCCAGCAGTGAAGTGCGGGGTAACACCGGGGAGCTGTTTTTT.

V is TRBV12-3 or TRBV12-4 and J is TRBJ2-3; 14 nucleotides agree with TRBD2. The CDR3 runs to 17 residues. The J segment lost 4 bases and the V segment lost 5 bases, leaving 8 bases of the junction unmatched. CDR3 in amino acids: CASSLRLAGGQADTQYF. CDR3 DNA sequence: TGTGCCAGCAGTCTTCGACTAGCGGGGGGGCAGGCAGATACGCAGTATTTT.

Concerning this clonotype itself: Possible read error: a much larger clone is one base away. The V call is TRBV18, the J call TRBJ1-1, with a tentative D call TRBD1 (6 bases). Per germline, CDR1 KGHSH and CDR2 LQKENI. This CDR3 is 15 amino acids long. V shed 6 bases and J shed 1 base, with 15 bases lying between them. The CDR3 DNA reads TGTGCCAGCTCCTACAGGGTGGGTAGGAACACTGAAGCTTTCTTT. Its translation: CASSYRVGRNTEAFF. The full variable domain, completed using reference TRBV18 and TRBJ1-1, is NAGVMQNPRHLVRRRGQEARLRCSPMKGHSHVYWYRQLPEEGLKFMVYLQKENIIDESGMPKERFSAEFPKEGPSILRIQQVVRGDSAAYFCASSYRVGRNTEAFFGQGTRLTVV.

The table lists this clonotype with many counts. This chain connects TRBV7-9 to TRBJ2-3; D call uncertain. Trimming left V 10 bases short and J 0 bases short, with 14 bases between. The CDR3 has 14 residues. The germline V gene encodes CDR1 SEHNR and CDR2 FQNEAQ (reference sequence). CDR3: CATDDGFSTDTQYF. CDR3 nucleotide sequence: TGTGCCACCGATGACGGATTTAGCACAGATACGCAGTATTTT. Supplemented by reference TRBV7-9 and TRBJ2-3, the full variable domain reads DTGVSQNPRHKITKRGQNVTFRCDPISEHNRLYWYRQTLGQGPEFLTYFQNEAQLEKSRLLSDRFSAERPKGSFSTLEIQRTEQGDSAMYLCATDDGFSTDTQYFGPGTRLTVL.

This chain connects TRBV11-2 to TRBJ2-5; TRBD1 might be the D (5 bases). Trimming removed 5 bases from V and 2 bases from J, with 15 bases in between. The germline CDR1 and CDR2 sequences are SGHAT and FQNNGV. The CDR3 length is 15 residues. The CDR3 region has the DNA TGTGCCAGCAGCCCCCCCGTGGCAGGGCAAGAGACCCAGTACTTC. It codes for CASSPPVAGQETQYF.

The chain carries TRBV19 and TRBJ2-3; 8 positions match TRBD1. The CDR3 contains 15 residues. Germline V gene lookup returns CDR1 LNHDA and CDR2 SQIVND (reference sequence). The CDR3 coding sequence is TGTGTTAGTAGTTCCTGGACAGGGCCCACAGATACGCAGTATTTT. Its protein product is CVSSSWTGPTDTQYF.

By sample share, this clonotype is medium-sized. The rearrangement uses TRBV6-1 and TRBJ1-6, with D perhaps TRBD1 (5 bases). Trimming pared 7 bases from V and 5 bases from J, leaving 21 bases between. CDR1 MNHNS and CDR2 SASEGT come from the germline V gene. CDR3 length equals 17 residues. CDR3 region: CASTLPRVDTHNSPLHF. The CDR3 coding sequence is TGTGCCAGCACCTTACCCAGGGTCGACACTCATAATTCACCCCTCCACTTT.

This clonotype is labeled as medium-sized. This chain uses TRBV30 with TRBJ1-1; D is perhaps TRBD1 (6 bases). The CDR3 contains 13 residues. V was cut by 1 base and J by 6 bases, with 12 bases left in between. Germline CDR1 reads GTSNPN; CDR2 reads SVGIG (reference sequence). As DNA, the CDR3 is TGTGCCTGGAGTGGGGACAATGACGCTGAAGCTTTCTTT. Translated, it gives CAWSGDNDAEAFF.

By share, this clonotype counts as medium-sized (0.01 to 0.1%). V and J are TRBV30 and TRBJ1-2, with 7 nucleotides matching TRBD1. The CDR3 has 13 amino acids. CDR1 is GTSNPN, CDR2 SVGIG, per germline (reference sequence). The V and J ends lost 2 bases and 7 bases, in that order; junction bases with no gene match: 7. The CDR3 is CAWSLPGGVGYTF. Here the CDR3 DNA reads TGTGCCTGGAGTCTCCCAGGGGGGGTTGGCTACACCTTC.

The CDR3 loop is CASRGPRVLTLTDTQYF. CDR3 DNA: TGTGCCAGCAGGGGGCCCAGGGTTTTAACCTTGACAGATACGCAGTATTTT. The chain couples TRBV6-1 to TRBJ2-3; possibly TRBD1 for D (5 bases). Trimming left V 6 bases short and J 3 bases short, with 22 bases between. The germline gives CDR1 MNHNS, CDR2 SASEGT. The CDR3 is 17 residues long.

V usage is TRBV20-1 and J usage is TRBJ1-1; 9 bases fit TRBD1. The CDR3 is 13 residues long. V shed 3 bases, J shed 5 bases, and the junction held 4 bases outside the gene matches. Germline assignment: CDR1 DFQATT and CDR2 SNEGSKA (reference sequence). This CDR3 reads CSASGQGWTEAFF. The CDR3 nucleotides read TGCAGTGCTAGCGGACAGGGGTGGACTGAAGCTTTCTTT.